This T cell receptor beta chain appears in the sequencing data of a study of cytomegalovirus exposure and HLA in healthy donors. Between the trimmed V and J ends, which lost 5 bases and 3 bases, there was a span of 14 bases. Germline V gene sequence: CDR1 SGHTA, CDR2 FQGNSA. This CDR3 is built from 15 residues. PCR was performed using 60 Vbeta and 13 Jbeta primers. This table comes from immunoSEQ multiplex PCR, and its TCRdb copy is limited to in-frame clones, with some not included. The sample consists of 190,000 or so clones, 75% to 85% of them appearing once. In regard to this clone: What it recognizes is unknown.

Sampled while nominally healthy, donors likely had unrecorded immune exposures. General study results and limits: According to a later analysis, most TCR beta chains associated with CMV appeared HLA-restricted.

The sequenced material came from PBMCs. The V gene is TRBV7-2, the J gene TRBJ1-5; D gene unclear. This sequence was found in a boy younger than 18 in good health and CMV-seronegative. The CDR3 region has the DNA TGTGCCAGCAGCCCCTGGGCCGATTTCAATCAGCCCCAGCATTTT. This encodes CASSPWADFNQPQHF.